The clone carrying this T cell receptor beta chain appeared a few times. The record originates from a study of blood T cell repertoires in COVID-19. Study context: In each case, the material was cDNA or gDNA derived from T cells, B-cell-depleted T cells, or PBMCs.

Germline CDR1 reads LGHNA; CDR2 reads YNFKEQ. V shed 0 bases, J shed 0 bases, and the junction held 1 base outside the gene matches. This CDR3 has 15 amino acids. The repertoire was sequenced with immunoSEQ multiplex PCR; TCRdb's copy has only in-frame clones and lacks some. The data contain approximately 250,000 clones, about 88% of them singletons. The clonotype was recovered from a man between 18 and 35 years old with active or convalescent COVID-19. Specimen: peripheral blood. The chain couples TRBV4-2 to TRBJ1-2; TRBD1 matches at 7 bases. CDR3 residues: CASSQEGQANYGYTF. The CDR3 coding sequence is TGTGCCAGCAGCCAAGAAGGACAGGCTAACTATGGCTACACCTTC.